A selection of T cell receptor beta chains follows, all from one sample in a study of T-cell reconstitution after alpha-beta-depleted transplantation in children. TCRdb re-analysed the PCR reads in MiXCR, keeping a single row per CDR3 protein. The table includes 450,000 to 600,000 distinct CDR3 sequences, about 11% detected once. The sequencing used PBMCs, collected before TCRalphabeta/CD19-depleted stem cell transplant. The receptors here all came from a child aged 2 to 15 with inherited bone marrow failure, due to receive a stem cell transplant. Both conserved end residues are part of each CDR3. The D gene is left open where the match is weak. Clone size is not always given. Where it is, it says once, few, many or a class for expanded clones.

clone_size	v_call	j_call	d_call	cdr3_nt	cdr3_aa
many	TRBV29-1	TRBJ2-3	TRBD2	TGCAGCGTTGAAGATACTAGCGGGAGGGCCGGTACGCAGTATTTT	CSVEDTSGRAGTQYF
NA	TRBV20-1	TRBJ1-1	NA	TGCTGTGCTAGAGATGCGGGGGCGCGGGAGGTGAGGTCTGAAGCTTTCTTT	CCARDAGAREVRSEAFF
many	TRBV4-3	TRBJ1-5	NA	TGCGCCAGCAGCCAAGATTGGTGGGCAGAACATAGCAATCAGCCCCAGCATTTT	CASSQDWWAEHSNQPQHF
few	TRBV9	TRBJ1-2	NA	TGTGCCAGCAGCGTAGTGGGTTCTGGCTACACCTTC	CASSVVGSGYTF
NA	TRBV5-1	TRBJ1-5	TRBD1	TGCGCCAGCAGCTTCGGGACAGAGAATCAGCCCCAGCATTTT	CASSFGTENQPQHF
many	TRBV28	TRBJ1-5	NA	TGTGCCAGCAGTCCGCCCTTCCAGGCGGCATACCAGCCCCAGCATTTT	CASSPPFQAAYQPQHF
few	TRBV10-2	TRBJ1-2	TRBD1	TGCGCCAGCCGCACTGGGACAGCTAACTATGGCTACACCTTC	CASRTGTANYGYTF
many	TRBV5-1	TRBJ1-5	NA	TGCGCCAGCAGCACGGGGACCCCTAATCAGCCCCAGCATTTT	CASSTGTPNQPQHF
many	TRBV28	TRBJ2-1	NA	TGTGCCAGCAGCCCGGGAACTCAGTTAGGTGAGCAGTTCTTC	CASSPGTQLGEQFF
NA	TRBV24-1	TRBJ2-3	NA	TGTGCCACCAGTGATCTGACTGTGGATACGCAGTATTTT	CATSDLTVDTQYF
few	TRBV7-9	TRBJ2-7	TRBD1	TGTGCCAGCAGCTTATTCGGACAGGGGAACTCCTACGAGCAGTACTTC	CASSLFGQGNSYEQYF
once	TRBV18	TRBJ2-6	NA	TGTGCCAGCTCACCTACAGGAGTCACTGGGGCCAACGTCCTGCCTTTC	CASSPTGVTGANVLPF
NA	TRBV19	TRBJ1-5	NA	TGTGCCAGTAGTATCCGGGACTTCAATCAGCCCCAGCATTTT	CASSIRDFNQPQHF
many	TRBV7-2	TRBJ2-7	TRBD2	TGTGCCAGCAGCTTACGACTAGCGGGAGCCGAGCAGTACTTC	CASSLRLAGAEQYF
NA	TRBV28	TRBJ2-1	TRBD2	TGTGCCAGCGTAGCGGGAGAAAGTAATGAGCAGTTCTTC	CASVAGESNEQFF
NA	TRBV19	TRBJ1-5	TRBD1	TGTGCCAGTAGGATCGGACAGGGGTTAGGACAGCCCCAGCATTTT	CASRIGQGLGQPQHF
many	TRBV4-3	TRBJ2-1	TRBD2	TGCGCCAGCAGCCAAAGAGGACTAGCGGGATATGAGCAGTTCTTC	CASSQRGLAGYEQFF
many	TRBV4-2	TRBJ2-2	NA	TGTGCCAGCAGCCAAGAACTCTTTAGCACCGGGGAGCTGTTTTTT	CASSQELFSTGELFF
many	TRBV7-2	TRBJ2-7	NA	TGTGCCAGCAGCTTAGAGGCCGCGGGCCCCCACGAGCAGTACTTC	CASSLEAAGPHEQYF
many	TRBV6-5	TRBJ2-1	TRBD2	TGTGCCAGCAGCTCTCCAGGCGGGAGGGCCAGTAATGAGCAGTTCTTC	CASSSPGGRASNEQFF
NA	TRBV27	TRBJ1-1	TRBD1	TGTGCCAGCAGCTTCAGGGGGGAAACTGAAGCTTTCTTT	CASSFRGETEAFF
many	TRBV12-3/TRBV12-4	TRBJ2-7	TRBD2	TGTGCCAGCAGGGCGGGACTAGCGGGCTACGAGCAGTACTTC	CASRAGLAGYEQYF
many	TRBV4-3	TRBJ2-7	NA	TGCGCCAGCAGCCAAGATCGGGGAGAGGGGAACGAGCAGTACTTC	CASSQDRGEGNEQYF
NA	TRBV27	TRBJ2-7	TRBD2	TGTGCCAGCACCTTGGGGGGGAACGAGCAGTACTTC	CASTLGGNEQYF
many	TRBV9	TRBJ2-7	NA	TGTGCCAGCAGCGCCGGACCCGATTACGAGCAGTACTTC	CASSAGPDYEQYF
many	TRBV7-9	TRBJ1-5	NA	TGTGCCAGCAGCCCGGAGTATCAGCCCCAGCATTTT	CASSPEYQPQHF
many	TRBV20-1	TRBJ2-1	NA	TGCAGTGCTAGGGTGTACTCCTACAATGAGCAGTTCTTC	CSARVYSYNEQFF
many	TRBV4-2	TRBJ2-2	NA	TGTGCCAGCAGCCAAGCCGGGGAGCTGTTTTTT	CASSQAGELFF
few	TRBV18	TRBJ2-1	TRBD2	TGTGCCAGCTCACCAGTCTGGGACGGACTAGCGGGAATGTCCTACAATGAGCAGTTCTTC	CASSPVWDGLAGMSYNEQFF
many	TRBV5-1	TRBJ1-6	NA	TGCGCCAGCAGCCCGGACAGAGTTTATAATTCACCCCTCCACTTT	CASSPDRVYNSPLHF
many	TRBV12-3/TRBV12-4	TRBJ2-6	TRBD1	TGTGCCAGCAGCCTAGGACAGGGAAGTCCTGGGGCCAACGTCCTGACTTTC	CASSLGQGSPGANVLTF
many	TRBV10-2	TRBJ1-6	NA	TGCGCCAGCACCGCGGGCAGGGGCTCCTCACCCCTCCACTTT	CASTAGRGSSPLHF
few	TRBV12-3/TRBV12-4	TRBJ2-1	TRBD2	TGTGCCAGCAGTAAAGGGACTAGCGGGAGCAATGAGCAGTTCTTC	CASSKGTSGSNEQFF
few	TRBV7-9	TRBJ2-1	TRBD2	TGTGCCAGCAGCCCTGGGGCGGGAGGGAGGAGGAATGAGCAGTTCTTC	CASSPGAGGRRNEQFF
many	TRBV27	TRBJ2-7	TRBD1	TGTGCCAGCACCCCAAGGACAGGTCTCTACGAGCAGTACTTC	CASTPRTGLYEQYF
few	TRBV20-1	TRBJ2-1	TRBD1	TGCAGTGCTAGTGAGGGACAGGGCCACAATGAGCAGTTCTTC	CSASEGQGHNEQFF
many	TRBV4-3	TRBJ2-5	TRBD1	TGCGCCAGCAGCCAAGCACACAGGGGTGAGACCCAGTACTTC	CASSQAHRGETQYF
many	TRBV30	TRBJ2-7	NA	TGTGCCTGGAAGCCCCCATATGGACCCCGCTACGAGCAGTACTTC	CAWKPPYGPRYEQYF
NA	TRBV7-9	TRBJ2-7	NA	TGTGCCAGCAGCCACCCGGGACAATCTACCTACGAGCAGTACTTC	CASSHPGQSTYEQYF
many	TRBV9	TRBJ2-1	NA	TGTGCCAGCAGCGTAGAGAGGGGACTCTCCTACAATGAGCAGTTCTTC	CASSVERGLSYNEQFF
few	TRBV7-9	TRBJ2-3	TRBD2	TGTGCCAGCAGCTTACCCCTAGCGGGCCTCACAGATACGCAGTATTTT	CASSLPLAGLTDTQYF
many	TRBV29-1	TRBJ2-7	NA	TGCAGCGTTGTAGGGCCGACCTACGAGCAGTACTTC	CSVVGPTYEQYF